The 4 T cell receptor beta chains given below trace back to one sample, sequenced in a study of OX40 agonist ivuxolimab in advanced cancers. Here immunoSEQ multiplex PCR was the method, and the copy in TCRdb shows in-frame clones only, minus some. The sample contains about 50,000 clones, around 85% of which appear only once. The specimen was CD4+ or CD8+ T cells sorted from blood, collected in a trial of the OX40 agonist ivuxolimab. The source of these receptors is an adult with an advanced solid tumor such as melanoma, head and neck, liver or kidney cancer.

This sequence joins TRBV4-1 and TRBJ2-1, with D uncertain. The germline CDR1 and CDR2 sequences are MGHRA and YSYEKL. The CDR3 has 14 residues. V was cut by 4 bases and J by 0 bases, with 7 bases left in between. In nucleotides, the CDR3 is TGCGCCAGCAGCCCTCATTCCTCCTACAATGAGCAGTTCTTC. It specifies CASSPHSSYNEQFF.

V and J are TRBV19 and TRBJ2-1, with 8 bases aligning to TRBD1. There are 16 residues in the CDR3. With 6 bases clipped from V and 0 bases from J, the junction kept 7 bases outside the gene matches. The germline CDR1 and CDR2 sequences are LNHDA and SQIVND (reference sequence). The CDR3 region has the DNA TGTGCCAGTAGGCTAGGACAGGGTGGCTCCTACAATGAGCAGTTCTTC. This gives the protein CASRLGQGGSYNEQFF. The whole variable domain, filled in from reference TRBV19 and TRBJ2-1, reads DGGITQSPKYLFRKEGQNVTLSCEQNLNHDAMYWYRQDPGQGLRLIYYSQIVNDFQKGDIAEGYSVSREKKESFPLTVTSAQKNPTAFYLCASRLGQGGSYNEQFFGPGTRLTVL.

This clone appeared a single time. The rearrangement links TRBV7-9 to TRBJ2-1, with TRBD1 as a possible D gene (5 bases). CDR1 is SEHNR and CDR2 is FQNEAQ in the germline V gene (reference sequence). The V end lost 4 bases, the J end lost 4 bases, and 11 bases lay between the germline ends. This CDR3 is built from 14 residues. In DNA, the CDR3 is TGTGCCAGCAGCTCCAGAGCAGGGTACAATGAGCAGTTCTTC. Translating gives CASSSRAGYNEQFF.

In its sample, this clone was seen a few times. The chain employs TRBV28 and TRBJ2-7; D gene uncertain. CDR3 length: 13 amino acids. With 6 bases removed from V and 4 bases from J, the gap between germline ends came to 13 bases. Germline CDR1 is MDHEN and CDR2 is SYDVKM. The CDR3 nucleotides read TGTGCCAGCAGCACCTGGGGTCGGTACGAGCAGTACTTC. Its protein product is CASSTWGRYEQYF.